The clone carrying this TCR beta chain has at least ten counts. The antigen is undetermined. The V gene's germline CDR1 is LGHNT and CDR2 FRNRAP. Trimming cost V 6 bases and J 2 bases; bases outside gene matches: 6. The CDR3 spans 15 residues. This entry comes from a study of CD8 T cells in ankylosing spondylitis. Whole-study findings and limits: A number of the motif variants had already been described in reactive arthritis synovial fluid and blood. Ankylosing spondylitis blood appeared to be characterized by a TCR beta motif of eight or nine highly homologous variants. Reported data indicate significant enrichment of disease-linked clones within matched ankylosing spondylitis synovial fluid.

MiXCR, run by TCRdb on the 5' RACE reads, gives a single entry per CDR3 protein. The table shows some 140,000 distinct CDR3 sequences, with about 7% occurring only once. Sequenced input: blood, either unsorted or a sorted T cell fraction (not recorded which). The receptor was isolated from a female donor with ankylosing spondylitis or in good health (not recorded which). V and J are TRBV12-5 and TRBJ2-5, with 10 nucleotides matching TRBD2. The CDR3: CASGRAGGLQETQYF. The CDR3 nucleotides read TGTGCTAGTGGGCGAGCGGGGGGGCTTCAAGAGACCCAGTACTTC.